This TCR beta chain was documented in a study of TIL therapy for anti-PD-1-resistant metastatic lung cancer. CDR1 LGHNT and CDR2 FRNRAP come from the germline V gene. The V gene end was trimmed by 6 bases and the J gene end by 4 bases; junction bases not matched to a gene: 8. The CDR3 spans 16 residues. Time point denoted: pre-treatment sample, taken before nivolumab and TIL therapy. The immunoSEQ assay was v3. This table comes from immunoSEQ multiplex PCR, and its TCRdb copy is limited to in-frame clones, with some not included. The repertoire consists of tens of thousands of clones, with about 79% occurring once and the leading ten covering under 7.5%.

This clonotype originated in a person between 25 and 80 years old with non-small cell lung cancer. The chain has TRBV12-5 and TRBJ2-3; 12 nucleotides match TRBD2. Material: blood, obtained at baseline. The CDR3 region has the DNA TGTGCTAGTGGCCCTTCTAGCGGGAGGGCCCCAGATACGCAGTATTTT. It specifies CASGPSSGRAPDTQYF.